A selection of T cell receptor beta chains follows, all from one sample in a study of beta chain features in type 1 diabetes. Sequencing was performed with immunoSEQ multiplex PCR; in TCRdb, only in-frame clones are kept and a portion is missing. The profile shows about 410,000 clones, more than 11% of them singletons. The sequenced sample was naive CD4+ T cells from blood. These receptors all come from a man aged 25 to 45 in good health. CDR3s include the opening cysteine and the closing phenylalanine or tryptophan. Each record gives: J gene, V gene, D gene, clone size, CDR3 protein, CDR3 DNA. D genes are given only for firm matches. Expanded clones are given a class, and other clones once, few, many or no size at all.

>TRBJ2-4|TRBV30|.|.
CAWSDVKAGVGLAKNIQYF
TGTGCCTGGAGCGACGTCAAAGCCGGGGTTGGCTTAGCCAAAAACATTCAGTACTTC
>TRBJ2-2|TRBV29-1|TRBD1|few
CSVRFLGTETTGELFF
TGCAGCGTTAGATTTTTGGGGACAGAAACCACCGGGGAGCTGTTTTTT
>TRBJ2-2|TRBV7-2|.|.
CASSLRERDTGELFF
TGTGCCAGCAGCTTAAGGGAAAGGGACACCGGGGAGCTGTTTTTT
>TRBJ2-3|TRBV15|.|few
CATSRGGSTDTQYF
TGTGCCACCAGCAGAGGGGGAAGCACAGATACGCAGTATTTT
>TRBJ2-3|TRBV30|TRBD2|few
CAWRTSGNTDTQYF
TGTGCCTGGCGGACTAGCGGAAACACAGATACGCAGTATTTT
>TRBJ1-4|TRBV4-2|.|few
CASSQEAGEKLFF
TGTGCCAGCAGCCAAGAGGCGGGTGAAAAACTGTTTTTT
>TRBJ2-1|TRBV9|TRBD1|.
CASSVTGTGVYNEQFF
TGTGCCAGCAGCGTGACAGGGACAGGGGTCTACAATGAGCAGTTCTTC
>TRBJ1-5|TRBV21-1|.|few
CASNTGRTGRNQPQHF
TGTGCCAGCAACACCGGGCGAACAGGGCGCAATCAGCCCCAGCATTTT
>TRBJ2-1|TRBV4-2|TRBD2|.
CASSQDLAGGYNEQFF
TGTGCCAGCAGCCAGGACCTAGCGGGGGGATACAATGAGCAGTTCTTC
>TRBJ2-1|TRBV15|.|.
CATSRVKLDEQFF
TGTGCCACCAGCAGAGTGAAACTAGATGAGCAGTTCTTC
>TRBJ2-5|TRBV5-4|TRBD1|.
CASSSRTGEETQYF
TGTGCCAGCAGCTCCAGAACAGGGGAAGAGACCCAGTACTTC
>TRBJ2-3|TRBV15|TRBD2|few
CATSRDRGLATDTQYF
TGTGCCACCAGCAGAGATAGGGGACTAGCGACAGATACGCAGTATTTT
>TRBJ2-3|TRBV11-2|.|.
CASSSVRRDTQYF
TGTGCCAGCAGCTCTGTCAGGCGTGATACGCAGTATTTT
>TRBJ2-7|TRBV7-9|.|.
CASSLVGVDYEQYF
TGTGCCAGCAGCTTAGTGGGTGTCGACTACGAGCAGTACTTC
>TRBJ2-3|TRBV23-1|.|many
CASSLSHRVADTQYF
TGCGCCAGCAGTCTGTCGCACCGAGTGGCAGATACGCAGTATTTT
>TRBJ2-6|TRBV18|.|.
CASSPRGMETGANVLTF
TGTGCCAGCTCCCCCCGAGGGATGGAAACTGGGGCCAACGTCCTGACTTTC
>TRBJ2-2|TRBV30|TRBD1|.
CAWSVPTGQGAGELFF
TGTGCCTGGAGTGTACCGACGGGACAGGGGGCCGGGGAGCTGTTTTTT
>TRBJ2-1|TRBV5-1|.|few
CASSLAGPTEQFF
TGCGCCAGCAGCTTGGCCGGGCCGACGGAACAGTTCTTC
>TRBJ1-4|TRBV4-1|TRBD1|few
CASSRKLQGNREKLFF
TGCGCCAGCAGCCGCAAACTACAGGGGAATAGGGAAAAACTGTTTTTT
>TRBJ2-3|TRBV4-1|.|.
CASSQGLGTQYF
TGCGCCAGCAGCCAAGGACTTGGGACGCAGTATTTT
>TRBJ2-3|TRBV4-3|.|few
CASSQGPFYTQYF
TGCGCCAGCAGCCAAGGACCGTTCTACACGCAGTATTTT
>TRBJ2-5|TRBV10-2|TRBD2|few
CASSDGGRRLGETQYF
TGCGCCAGCAGTGATGGCGGGAGGCGCCTCGGGGAGACCCAGTACTTC
>TRBJ1-6|TRBV30|TRBD1|few
CAWTIGTANSPLHF
TGTGCCTGGACAATCGGGACAGCCAATTCACCCCTCCACTTT
>TRBJ1-5|TRBV6-5|TRBD1|few
CASSRDSYIQPQHF
TGTGCCAGCAGCAGGGACAGTTATATTCAGCCCCAGCATTTT
>TRBJ2-1|TRBV4-3|TRBD2|few
CASSPRMLAGVYEQFF
TGCGCCAGCAGCCCCCGGATGCTAGCGGGAGTCTATGAGCAGTTCTTC
>TRBJ2-3|TRBV20-1|.|.
CSASAGDTQYF
TGCAGTGCTTCAGCGGGAGATACGCAGTATTTT
>TRBJ1-2|TRBV5-4|.|few
CASPGLGYTF
TGTGCCAGCCCGGGGCTGGGCTACACCTTC
>TRBJ1-2|TRBV18|.|.
CASSRGSNNYGYTF
TGTGCCAGCTCACGGGGATCCAATAACTATGGCTACACCTTC
>TRBJ1-3|TRBV29-1|.|few
CSVEKGGNTIYF
TGCAGCGTTGAAAAGGGAGGAAACACCATATATTTT
>TRBJ2-3|TRBV7-2|TRBD2|.
CASSRQGLAYFDTQYF
TGTGCCAGCAGTCGCCAGGGACTAGCATACTTTGATACGCAGTATTTT
>TRBJ1-1|TRBV7-3|.|few
CASSFFGRLLRANTEAFF
TGTGCCAGCAGCTTTTTTGGGAGACTCCTTCGAGCCAACACTGAAGCTTTCTTT
>TRBJ2-7|TRBV4-3|.|few
CASSRDRAGGYEQYF
TGCGCCAGCAGCCGAGACAGGGCGGGAGGCTACGAGCAGTACTTC
>TRBJ1-1|TRBV4-3|.|few
CASSQDLLLGTEAFF
TGCGCCAGCAGCCAAGATCTCCTGCTGGGGACTGAAGCTTTCTTT
>TRBJ2-1|TRBV5-4|.|.
CASSSSIEQFF
TGTGCCAGCAGCTCTAGTATTGAGCAGTTCTTC
>TRBJ2-5|TRBV6-6|.|few
CASSIIGGETQYF
TGTGCCAGCAGTATTATCGGTGGAGAGACCCAGTACTTC
>TRBJ2-5|TRBV9|TRBD2|.
CASSGTSGGETQYF
TGTGCCAGCAGCGGGACTAGCGGGGGCGAGACCCAGTACTTC
>TRBJ2-2|TRBV7-2|.|few
CASSLRAITGELFF
TGTGCCAGCAGCTTACGCGCCATCACCGGGGAGCTGTTTTTT
>TRBJ2-7|TRBV14|TRBD1|.
CASSRQTGGYEQYF
TGTGCCAGCAGCCGCCAGACAGGGGGCTACGAGCAGTACTTC
>TRBJ2-3|TRBV9|TRBD2|few
CASSVSSGRAGVDTQYF
TGTGCCAGCAGCGTGTCTAGCGGGAGGGCCGGGGTAGATACGCAGTATTTT
>TRBJ1-1|TRBV4-2|.|.
CASSQDLGYTEAFF
TGTGCCAGCAGCCAAGATCTGGGTTACACTGAAGCTTTCTTT
>TRBJ1-3|TRBV5-1|.|few
CASSPSFVQVWGNTIYF
TGCGCCAGCAGCCCCTCTTTTGTGCAGGTGTGGGGAAACACCATATATTTT
>TRBJ1-3|TRBV6-6|.|few
CASSYSQGGTIYF
TGTGCCAGCAGTTACTCGCAGGGAGGCACCATATATTTT
>TRBJ2-3|TRBV7-2|TRBD2|many
CATAGGTDTQYF
TGTGCCACCGCGGGAGGTACAGATACGCAGTATTTT
>TRBJ2-7|TRBV9|.|.
CASSADDAGSYEQYF
TGTGCCAGCAGCGCAGATGACGCCGGATCCTACGAGCAGTACTTC
>TRBJ2-1|TRBV29-1|TRBD2|few
CSGARLAGVGEQFF
TGCAGCGGGGCGCGACTAGCGGGAGTGGGGGAGCAGTTCTTC
>TRBJ2-1|TRBV7-9|TRBD1|.
CASSLEGTGLNEQFF
TGTGCCAGCAGCTTAGAGGGGACAGGACTCAATGAGCAGTTCTTC
>TRBJ2-7|TRBV4-1|.|.
CASSQVMGRGNEQYF
TGCGCCAGCAGCCAAGTTATGGGGCGAGGGAACGAGCAGTACTTC
>TRBJ1-3|TRBV9|.|.
CASSVSALSGNTIYF
TGTGCCAGCAGCGTAAGCGCTCTCTCTGGAAACACCATATATTTT
>TRBJ1-4|TRBV5-6|.|.
CASSLEQWQGGEKLFF
TGTGCCAGCAGCTTGGAACAATGGCAGGGAGGAGAAAAACTGTTTTTT
>TRBJ2-7|TRBV4-3|.|few
CASSQVTGGEQYF
TGCGCCAGCAGCCAAGTTACAGGAGGCGAGCAGTACTTC
>TRBJ1-2|TRBV29-1|TRBD1|few
CSVVRGGDNYGYTF
TGCAGCGTTGTTAGAGGGGGCGATAACTATGGCTACACCTTC
>TRBJ1-2|TRBV14|.|.
CASSPHSGTYGYTF
TGTGCCAGCAGCCCCCATTCGGGGACCTATGGCTACACCTTC
>TRBJ2-3|TRBV5-4|.|.
CASSLAGGAGNTQYF
TGTGCCAGCAGCTTAGCTGGGGGCGCAGGAAATACGCAGTATTTT
>TRBJ2-1|TRBV2|.|few
CASSLGSSYNEQFF
TGTGCCAGCAGCCTCGGGAGCTCCTACAATGAGCAGTTCTTC
>TRBJ2-1|TRBV14|TRBD1|few
CASSRGDRATGNEQFF
TGTGCCAGCAGCCGTGGTGACAGGGCGACTGGGAATGAGCAGTTCTTC
>TRBJ1-1|TRBV29-1|TRBD1|few
CSVVGQTGTEAFF
TGCAGCGTTGTTGGCCAGACAGGGACTGAAGCTTTCTTT
>TRBJ1-2|TRBV4-3|.|.
CASSQERTNSNYGYTF
TGCGCCAGCAGCCAAGAAAGGACGAACTCTAACTATGGCTACACCTTC